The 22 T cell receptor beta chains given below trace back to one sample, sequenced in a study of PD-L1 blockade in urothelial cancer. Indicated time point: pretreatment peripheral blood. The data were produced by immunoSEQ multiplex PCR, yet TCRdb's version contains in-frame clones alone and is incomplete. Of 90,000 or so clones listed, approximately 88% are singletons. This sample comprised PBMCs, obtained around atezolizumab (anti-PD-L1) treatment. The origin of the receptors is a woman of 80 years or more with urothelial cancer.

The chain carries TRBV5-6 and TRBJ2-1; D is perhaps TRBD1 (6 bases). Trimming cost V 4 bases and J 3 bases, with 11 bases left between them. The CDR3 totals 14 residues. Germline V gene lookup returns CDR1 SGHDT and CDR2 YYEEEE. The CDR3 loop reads CASSIQGIYNEQFF. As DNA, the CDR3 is TGTGCCAGCAGCATACAGGGAATCTACAATGAGCAGTTCTTC.

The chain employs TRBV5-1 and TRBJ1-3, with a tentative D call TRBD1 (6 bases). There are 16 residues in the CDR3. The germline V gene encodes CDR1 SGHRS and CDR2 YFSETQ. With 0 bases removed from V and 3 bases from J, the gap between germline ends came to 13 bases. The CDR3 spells CASSLAGVRYGNTIYF. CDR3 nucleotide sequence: TGCGCCAGCAGCTTGGCAGGGGTTCGTTATGGAAACACCATATATTTT.

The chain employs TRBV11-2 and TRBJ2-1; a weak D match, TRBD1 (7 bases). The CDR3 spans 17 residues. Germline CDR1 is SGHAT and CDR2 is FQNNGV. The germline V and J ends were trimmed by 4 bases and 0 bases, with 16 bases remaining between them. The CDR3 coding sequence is TGTGCCAGCAGCTCAGGGGGGACCACATTCTCCTACAATGAGCAGTTCTTC. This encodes CASSSGGTTFSYNEQFF.

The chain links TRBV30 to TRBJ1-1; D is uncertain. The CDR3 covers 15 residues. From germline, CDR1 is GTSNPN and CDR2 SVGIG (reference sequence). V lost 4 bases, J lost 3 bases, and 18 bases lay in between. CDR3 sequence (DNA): TGTGCCTGGATTAGCGGGCTCTCCCGCTACACTGAAGCTTTCTTT. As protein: CAWISGLSRYTEAFF.

The CDR3 is CASSDQASQPQHF. The CDR3 DNA reads TGCGCCAGCAGTGACCAGGCCTCTCAGCCCCAGCATTTT. The J gene is TRBJ1-5, the V gene TRBV10-1, with D hard to call. Germline V lookup: CDR1 WNHNN, CDR2 SYGVQD (reference sequence). V lost 3 bases, J lost 6 bases, and 9 bases lay in between. There are 13 residues in the CDR3.

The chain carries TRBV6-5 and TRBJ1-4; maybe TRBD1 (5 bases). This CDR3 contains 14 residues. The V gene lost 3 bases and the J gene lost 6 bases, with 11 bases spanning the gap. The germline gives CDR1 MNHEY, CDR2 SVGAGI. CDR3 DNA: TGTGCCAGCAGTTATTCGACGGGGGATGAAAAACTGTTTTTT. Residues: CASSYSTGDEKLFF.

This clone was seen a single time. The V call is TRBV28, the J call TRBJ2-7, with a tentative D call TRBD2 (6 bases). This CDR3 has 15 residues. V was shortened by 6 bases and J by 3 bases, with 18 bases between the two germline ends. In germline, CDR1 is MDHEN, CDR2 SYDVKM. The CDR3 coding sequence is TGTGCCAGCAGCCCGACTCCTGGGGGGAGCTACGAGCAGTACTTC. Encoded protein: CASSPTPGGSYEQYF.

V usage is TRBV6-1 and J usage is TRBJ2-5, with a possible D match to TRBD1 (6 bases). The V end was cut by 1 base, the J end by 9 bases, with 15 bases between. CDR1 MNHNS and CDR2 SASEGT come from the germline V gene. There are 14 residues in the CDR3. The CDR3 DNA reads TGTGCCAGCAGTGAAGGGGGACAACCACGGGCCCAGTACTTC. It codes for CASSEGGQPRAQYF.

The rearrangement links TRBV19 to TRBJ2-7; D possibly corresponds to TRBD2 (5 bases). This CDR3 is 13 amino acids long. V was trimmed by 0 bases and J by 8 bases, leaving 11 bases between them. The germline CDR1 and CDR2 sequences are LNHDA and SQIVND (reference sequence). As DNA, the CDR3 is TGTGCCAGTAGTATAGATAAAAGGAGGAAGCAGTACTTC. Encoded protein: CASSIDKRRKQYF.

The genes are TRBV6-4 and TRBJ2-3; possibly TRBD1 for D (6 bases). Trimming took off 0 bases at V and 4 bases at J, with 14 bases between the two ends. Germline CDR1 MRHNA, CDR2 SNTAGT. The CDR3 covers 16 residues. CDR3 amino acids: CASSDSFTGLPDTQYF. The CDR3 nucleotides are TGTGCCAGCAGTGACTCTTTCACAGGGTTACCAGATACGCAGTATTTT.

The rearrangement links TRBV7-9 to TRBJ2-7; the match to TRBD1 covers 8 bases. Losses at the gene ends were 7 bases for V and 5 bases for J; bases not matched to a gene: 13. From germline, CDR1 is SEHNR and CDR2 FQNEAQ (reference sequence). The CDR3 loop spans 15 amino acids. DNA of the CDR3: TGTGCCAGCACCAGCCCCGACAGGGGAATCGACGAGCAGTACTTC. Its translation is CASTSPDRGIDEQYF.

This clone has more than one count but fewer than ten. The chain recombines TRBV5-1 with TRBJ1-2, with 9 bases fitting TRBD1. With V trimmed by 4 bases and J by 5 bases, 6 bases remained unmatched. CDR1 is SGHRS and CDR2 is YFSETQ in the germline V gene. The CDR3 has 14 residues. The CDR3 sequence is CASSPTGGGYGYTF. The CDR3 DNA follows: TGCGCCAGCAGCCCGACAGGGGGTGGGTATGGCTACACCTTC. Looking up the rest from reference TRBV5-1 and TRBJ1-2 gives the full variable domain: KAGVTQTPRYLIKTRGQQVTLSCSPISGHRSVSWYQQTPGQGLQFLFEYFSETQRNKGNFPGRFSGRQFSNSRSEMNVSTLELGDSALYLCASSPTGGGYGYTFGSGTRLTVV.

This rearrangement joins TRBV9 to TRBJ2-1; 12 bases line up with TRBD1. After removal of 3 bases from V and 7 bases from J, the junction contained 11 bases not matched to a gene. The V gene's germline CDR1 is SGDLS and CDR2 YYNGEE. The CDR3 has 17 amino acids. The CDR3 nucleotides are TGTGCCAGCAGCGGCACAACCGGGACAGGGGGCTGGAATGAGCAGTTCTTC. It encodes CASSGTTGTGGWNEQFF.

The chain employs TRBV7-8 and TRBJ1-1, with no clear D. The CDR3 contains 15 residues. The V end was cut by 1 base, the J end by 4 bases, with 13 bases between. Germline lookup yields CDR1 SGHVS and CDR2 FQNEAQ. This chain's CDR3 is CASSLEWSLATEAFF. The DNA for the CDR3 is TGTGCCAGCAGCTTAGAGTGGTCCCTAGCCACTGAAGCTTTCTTT.

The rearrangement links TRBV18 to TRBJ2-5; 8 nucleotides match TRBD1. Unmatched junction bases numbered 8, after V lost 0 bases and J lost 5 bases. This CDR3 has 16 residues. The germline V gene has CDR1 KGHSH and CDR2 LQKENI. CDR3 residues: CASSPPVQGAGETQYF. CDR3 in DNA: TGTGCCAGCTCACCACCGGTCCAGGGGGCTGGGGAGACCCAGTACTTC.

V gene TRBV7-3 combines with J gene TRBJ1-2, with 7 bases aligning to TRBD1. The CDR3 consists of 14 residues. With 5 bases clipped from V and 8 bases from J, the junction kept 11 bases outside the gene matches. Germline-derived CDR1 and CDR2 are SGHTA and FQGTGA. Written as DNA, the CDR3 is TGTGCCAGCAGCCCCCAGACAGGGACCGTCGGCTACACCTTC. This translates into CASSPQTGTVGYTF.

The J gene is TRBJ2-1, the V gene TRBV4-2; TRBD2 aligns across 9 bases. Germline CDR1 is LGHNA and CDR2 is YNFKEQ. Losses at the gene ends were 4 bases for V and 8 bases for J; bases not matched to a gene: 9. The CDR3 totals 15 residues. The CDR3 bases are TGTGCCAGCAGCCCAAGGGGACTAGCCGAGGATGAGCAGTTCTTC. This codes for CASSPRGLAEDEQFF.

CDR3 amino acids: CAWRDRGSSYEQYF. CDR3 in DNA: TGTGCCTGGCGGGACAGGGGGAGCTCCTACGAGCAGTACTTC. The J gene is TRBJ2-7, the V gene TRBV30; 11 bases align to TRBD1. In germline, CDR1 is GTSNPN, CDR2 SVGIG (reference sequence). The CDR3 is made up of 14 amino acids. The ends lost 5 bases at V and 0 bases at J; junction bases unmatched: 3.

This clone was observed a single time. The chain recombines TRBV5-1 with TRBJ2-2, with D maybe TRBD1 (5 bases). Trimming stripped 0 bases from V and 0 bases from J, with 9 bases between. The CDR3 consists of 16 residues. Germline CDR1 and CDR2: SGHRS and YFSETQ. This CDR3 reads CASSLAGPANTGELFF. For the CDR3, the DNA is TGCGCCAGCAGCTTGGCAGGGCCGGCGAACACCGGGGAGCTGTTTTTT.

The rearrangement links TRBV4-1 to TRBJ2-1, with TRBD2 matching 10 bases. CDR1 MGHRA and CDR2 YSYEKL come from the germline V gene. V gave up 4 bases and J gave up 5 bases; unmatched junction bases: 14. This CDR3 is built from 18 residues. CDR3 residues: CASSPPPVPSGGHNEQFF. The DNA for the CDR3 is TGCGCCAGCAGCCCACCCCCGGTTCCTAGCGGGGGTCACAATGAGCAGTTCTTC.

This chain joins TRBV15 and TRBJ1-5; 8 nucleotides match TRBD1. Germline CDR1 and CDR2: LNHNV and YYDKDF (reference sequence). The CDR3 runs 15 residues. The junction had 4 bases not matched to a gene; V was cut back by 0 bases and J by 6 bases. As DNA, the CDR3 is TGTGCCACCAGCAGAGATTCAGGGGGCGTTCAGCCCCAGCATTTT. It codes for CATSRDSGGVQPQHF.

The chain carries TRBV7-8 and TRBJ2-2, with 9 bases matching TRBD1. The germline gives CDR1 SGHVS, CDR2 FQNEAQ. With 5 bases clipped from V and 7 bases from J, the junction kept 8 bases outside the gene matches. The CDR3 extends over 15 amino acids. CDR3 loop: CASSPGDRASGELFF. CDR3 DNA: TGTGCCAGCAGCCCAGGGGACAGGGCGAGCGGGGAGCTGTTTTTT.